The 20 T cell receptor beta chains below were found in one sample sequenced in a study of shared clonotypes between healthy human individuals. Clones were sequenced by immunoSEQ multiplex PCR, and TCRdb holds only the in-frame ones, with some missing. The repertoire holds roughly 2.6 million clones, around nine tenths seen once, with 0.11% to 0.15% in the top ten. The sequenced material came from naive CD4+ T cells sorted from blood. Subset reported: CD45RA+ positively selected. These receptor sequences come from a man between 18 and 35 years old in good health.

This sequence joins TRBV27 and TRBJ1-2; TRBD1 agrees at 12 bases. The CDR3 totals 18 residues. CDR1 is MNHEY and CDR2 is SMNVEV in the germline V gene (reference sequence). The ends lost 5 bases at V and 0 bases at J; junction bases unmatched: 10. CDR3 sequence: CASSPRPGQGAPNYGYTF. The DNA of the CDR3 is TGTGCCAGCAGTCCTCGACCGGGACAGGGGGCACCTAACTATGGCTACACCTTC.

This chain connects TRBV6-5 to TRBJ2-1; D might be TRBD1 (5 bases). Germline V CDR1 and CDR2: MNHEY, SVGAGI. The CDR3 length is 15 residues. V lost 0 bases, J lost 2 bases, and 8 bases lay in between. CDR3 in amino acids: CASSYSGATYNEQFF. CDR3 in DNA: TGTGCCAGCAGTTACTCTGGGGCGACCTACAATGAGCAGTTCTTC.

The chain employs TRBV15 and TRBJ2-5; 9 bases map to TRBD1. Germline values: CDR1 LNHNV, CDR2 YYDKDF (reference sequence). The CDR3 sequence is 14 residues long. Germline trimming cut 3 bases from V and 4 bases from J; bases unmatched to any gene: 3. The CDR3 DNA sequence: TGTGCCACCAGCAGGGGACAGGGAGGAGAGACCCAGTACTTC. Translation gives CATSRGQGGETQYF.

This chain uses TRBV5-1 with TRBJ2-2; D is unresolved. This CDR3 has 14 residues. V lost 4 bases and J lost 8, with 15 bases in between. CDR1 is SGHRS and CDR2 is YFSETQ in the germline V gene. The CDR3 protein is CASSARPNPGELFF. The CDR3 coding sequence is TGCGCCAGCAGCGCACGACCCAACCCGGGGGAGCTGTTTTTT.

The gene calls are TRBV27 and TRBJ1-6; tentative D call: TRBD1 (6 bases). The CDR3 runs to 17 residues. Germline values: CDR1 MNHEY, CDR2 SMNVEV (reference sequence). The ends were cut back, 4 bases at V and 0 bases at J, with 13 bases in the middle. As DNA, the CDR3 is TGTGCCAGCAGTTCCGGACAGCTAGCCTCCTATAATTCACCCCTCCACTTT. Protein: CASSSGQLASYNSPLHF.

V usage is TRBV19 and J usage is TRBJ1-1; 8 positions agree with TRBD1. After removal of 8 bases from V and 3 bases from J, the junction contained 11 bases not matched to a gene. Germline V lookup: CDR1 LNHDA, CDR2 SQIVND (reference sequence). The CDR3 covers 15 residues. The CDR3 DNA reads TGTGCCAGTGGATCGACAGGGGCCCCCTACACTGAAGCTTTCTTT. Translated: CASGSTGAPYTEAFF.

The gene calls are TRBV14 and TRBJ2-7, with 8 bases identical to TRBD1. Looked up from germline, CDR1 is SGHDN and CDR2 is FVKESK. The CDR3 is made up of 16 amino acids. V dropped 1 base and J dropped 4; count of bases not matched to a gene: 9. For the CDR3, the DNA is TGTGCCAGCAGCCAAGTCATAGGACAGGGAGGATACGAGCAGTACTTC. The encoded protein is CASSQVIGQGGYEQYF.

This sequence joins TRBV27 and TRBJ1-5; TRBD1 might be the D (6 bases). The germline CDR1 and CDR2 sequences are MNHEY and SMNVEV (reference sequence). This CDR3 has 16 amino acids. Between the trimmed V and J ends, which lost 0 bases and 5 bases, there was a span of 14 bases. The CDR3, as DNA: TGTGCCAGCAGTTTATCCGGCAGGGGCACCTATCAGCCCCAGCATTTT. Its translation: CASSLSGRGTYQPQHF.

The CDR3 region is CASSYTEQGTGQPQHF. The CDR3 DNA sequence: TGTGCCAGCAGTTACACCGAACAGGGTACTGGTCAGCCCCAGCATTTT. The chain uses TRBV6-6 and TRBJ1-5; possible D gene TRBD1, 6 bases. CDR1 MNHNY and CDR2 SVGAGI come from the germline V gene (reference sequence). V lost 2 bases, J lost 6 bases, and 17 bases lay in between. The CDR3 is 16 amino acids.

This clone was seen more than once but under ten times. In the same sample, other DNA sequences code for this CDR3. CDR3 in DNA: TGTGCTAGTGGTTTGACCGGCTCTGGAAACACCATATATTTT. As protein: CASGLTGSGNTIYF. The chain recombines TRBV12-5 with TRBJ1-3; no definite D call. The CDR3 spans 14 residues. Germline assignment: CDR1 LGHNT and CDR2 FRNRAP. V was clipped by 2 bases and J by 0 bases, with 5 bases between them.

This rearrangement joins TRBV6-1 to TRBJ2-1; 16 bases map to TRBD2. Germline CDR1 MNHNS, CDR2 SASEGT. V dropped 2 bases and J dropped 7; count of bases not matched to a gene: 11. This CDR3 contains 19 residues. CDR3 coding DNA: TGTGCCAGCAGTGAAACGTTGGGACTAGCGGGAGGGCCGTGGAATGAGCAGTTCTTC. Amino acid sequence: CASSETLGLAGGPWNEQFF.

The rearrangement uses TRBV6-6 and TRBJ1-6; maybe TRBD1 (5 bases). V shed 6 bases and J shed 5 bases, with 14 bases lying between them. Germline V gene sequence: CDR1 MNHNY, CDR2 SVGAGI (reference sequence). This CDR3 comprises 15 residues. In DNA, the CDR3 is TGTGCCAGCAGCGTTCAAGACAGTAATAATTCACCCCTCCACTTT. Protein sequence: CASSVQDSNNSPLHF.

This clone has more than one count but fewer than ten. The chain employs TRBV18 and TRBJ1-1; TRBD1 might be the D (5 bases). The CDR3 extends over 15 amino acids. V shed 1 base and J shed 5 bases, with 14 bases lying between them. CDR1 is KGHSH, CDR2 LQKENI, per germline. DNA for the CDR3: TGTGCCAGCTCACCACAAGAGGGGCGAGGAACTGAAGCTTTCTTT. As protein: CASSPQEGRGTEAFF.

V is TRBV14 and J is TRBJ2-1; 10 bases are a match to TRBD2. Trimming took 0 bases from V and 1 from J; bases not matched to a gene: 9. CDR1 SGHDN and CDR2 FVKESK come from the germline V gene. This CDR3 is built from 19 residues. The CDR3 DNA is TGTGCCAGCAGCCAAGATCGTCTTTCTAGCGGGGGATCCTACAATGAGCAGTTCTTC. Translation gives CASSQDRLSSGGSYNEQFF.

For this clone: Other nucleotide sequences in the sample specify the same CDR3. The chain combines TRBV2 with TRBJ2-3; D may be TRBD1 (5 bases). The CDR3 has 14 residues. V was pared by 2 bases and J by 6 bases, with 12 bases between. The germline gives CDR1 SNHLY, CDR2 FYNNEI. In DNA, the CDR3 is TGTGCCAGCAGTGAACAAGGGGCCGGGGATACGCAGTATTTT. Translating it yields CASSEQGAGDTQYF.

This chain links TRBV28 with TRBJ1-2; tentative D call: TRBD1 (6 bases). V was cut by 6 bases and J by 7 bases, with 21 bases left in between. The V gene's germline CDR1 is MDHEN and CDR2 SYDVKM. The CDR3 is 15 amino acids. CDR3 protein: CASRPAGQTVGGYTF. In DNA, the CDR3 is TGTGCCAGCAGGCCAGCGGGACAAACCGTCGGTGGCTACACCTTC.

The genes are TRBV7-3 and TRBJ2-7, with 8 positions matching TRBD1. Trimming removed 3 bases from V and 2 bases from J; junction bases left unmatched: 0. There are 13 residues in the CDR3. The germline CDR1 and CDR2 sequences are SGHTA and FQGTGA. In DNA, the CDR3 is TGTGCCAGCAGCTTGGACAGGGCCTACGAGCAGTACTTC. This sequence encodes CASSLDRAYEQYF.

This chain joins TRBV5-5 and TRBJ2-6; D ambiguous. The CDR3 runs to 15 residues. Between the trimmed V and J ends, which lost 3 bases and 0 bases, there was a span of 7 bases. Germline CDR1 reads SGHKS; CDR2 reads YYEKEE (reference sequence). CDR3 sequence reads: CASSSGFSGANVLTF. CDR3 coding DNA: TGTGCCAGCAGCTCAGGTTTCTCTGGGGCCAACGTCCTGACTTTC.

The chain joins TRBV29-1 to TRBJ1-1; 8 bases fit TRBD1. Unmatched junction bases numbered 18, after V lost 6 bases and J lost 3 bases. Germline assignment: CDR1 SQVTM and CDR2 ANQGSEA. This CDR3 is built from 17 residues. CDR3: CSVLVPAGGRLDTEAFF. In nucleotides, the CDR3 is TGCAGCGTCCTCGTGCCGGCAGGGGGCCGATTGGACACTGAAGCTTTCTTT.

The CDR3 loop is CASSLSRGGGLAIPTDTQYF. The CDR3 DNA reads as TGCGCCAGCAGTTTATCGAGGGGAGGTGGACTAGCTATTCCCACAGATACGCAGTATTTT. The chain recombines TRBV10-1 with TRBJ2-3; the match to TRBD2 covers 8 bases. Germline V lookup: CDR1 WNHNN, CDR2 SYGVQD (reference sequence). This CDR3 has 20 residues. The V segment lost 5 bases and the J segment 2 bases; nucleotides outside the gene matches: 21.